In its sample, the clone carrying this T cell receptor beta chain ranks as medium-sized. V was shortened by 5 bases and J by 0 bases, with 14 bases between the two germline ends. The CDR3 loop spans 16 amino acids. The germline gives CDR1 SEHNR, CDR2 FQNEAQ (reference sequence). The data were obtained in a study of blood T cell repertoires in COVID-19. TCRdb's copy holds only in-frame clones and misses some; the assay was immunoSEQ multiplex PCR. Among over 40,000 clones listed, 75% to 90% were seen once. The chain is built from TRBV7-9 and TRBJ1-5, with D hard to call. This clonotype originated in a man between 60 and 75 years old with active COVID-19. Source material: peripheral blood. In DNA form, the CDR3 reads TGTGCCAGCAGCCCCCGGACTGATTATAGCAATCAGCCCCAGCATTTT. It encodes CASSPRTDYSNQPQHF.